The 10 T cell receptor beta chains below all came from one sample that was sequenced in a study of blood T cell repertoires in COVID-19. Repertoires were generated with immunoSEQ multiplex PCR, while TCRdb's copy carries only in-frame clones and drops some. The data hold 470,000 or so clones, with roughly 91% observed a single time. Sequencing was performed on peripheral blood. The receptors were gathered from a woman in her 30s with acute or convalescent COVID-19.

The chain employs TRBV30 and TRBJ1-1; 8 bases match TRBD1. Germline CDR1 reads GTSNPN; CDR2 reads SVGIG (reference sequence). V lost 3 bases and J lost 6; bases outside the gene matches: 9. The CDR3 spans 14 residues. This chain's CDR3 is CAWRRQGAAAEAFF. The CDR3 DNA sequence: TGTGCCTGGAGGCGTCAGGGGGCCGCCGCTGAAGCTTTCTTT.

J is TRBJ1-1 and V is TRBV30, with D tentatively TRBD1 (5 bases). Germline-derived CDR1 and CDR2 are GTSNPN and SVGIG (reference sequence). Trimming cost V 3 bases and J 0 bases, with 20 bases left between them. This CDR3 is built from 17 residues. The CDR3 sequence is CAWSRPPGFIVNTEAFF. CDR3 sequence (DNA): TGTGCCTGGAGCCGTCCTCCAGGGTTCATCGTGAACACTGAAGCTTTCTTT. The whole variable domain, remainder taken from reference TRBV30 and TRBJ1-1, is SQTIHQWPATLVQPVGSPLSLECTVEGTSNPNLYWYRQAAGRGLQLLFYSVGIGQISSEVPQNLSASRPQDRQFILSSKKLLLSDSGFYLCAWSRPPGFIVNTEAFFGQGTRLTVV.

The chain couples TRBV18 to TRBJ2-5, with D unclear. Germline assignment: CDR1 KGHSH and CDR2 LQKENI. The CDR3 length is 12 residues. The V end lost 3 bases, the J end lost 6 bases, and 8 bases lay between the germline ends. In nucleotides, the CDR3 is TGTGCCAGCTCACCCGAGAATAAGACCCAGTACTTC. Residues: CASSPENKTQYF.

The rearrangement joins TRBV5-1 to TRBJ2-5; TRBD2 matches at 8 bases. The ends lost 3 bases at V and 5 bases at J; junction bases unmatched: 3. Germline lookup yields CDR1 SGHRS and CDR2 YFSETQ. This CDR3 spans 13 amino acids. CDR3 protein: CASSSIAGETQYF. For the CDR3, the DNA is TGCGCCAGCAGCTCAATAGCGGGGGAGACCCAGTACTTC. The full variable domain, completed using reference TRBV5-1 and TRBJ2-5, is KAGVTQTPRYLIKTRGQQVTLSCSPISGHRSVSWYQQTPGQGLQFLFEYFSETQRNKGNFPGRFSGRQFSNSRSEMNVSTLELGDSALYLCASSSIAGETQYFGPGTRLLVL.

This chain links TRBV6-5 with TRBJ1-2; perhaps TRBD1 as D (6 bases). V was clipped by 6 bases and J by 8 bases, with 16 bases between them. This CDR3 has 13 residues. Germline values: CDR1 MNHEY, CDR2 SVGAGI. The CDR3 sequence: CASRDTGYRGYTF. CDR3 DNA: TGTGCCAGCAGGGACACAGGGTATCGCGGCTACACCTTC.

In DNA form, the CDR3 reads TGTGCCTGGAATGGGTGGGGCCGGGGGAATTCACCCCTCCACTTT. Residues: CAWNGWGRGNSPLHF. This chain joins TRBV30 and TRBJ1-6, with a weak D call TRBD1 (5 bases). Germline V gene data show CDR1 as GTSNPN and CDR2 as SVGIG (reference sequence). V was cut by 4 bases and J by 7 bases, with 17 bases left in between. The CDR3 has 15 residues. Together with reference TRBV30 and TRBJ1-6, the CDR3 gives the full variable domain: SQTIHQWPATLVQPVGSPLSLECTVEGTSNPNLYWYRQAAGRGLQLLFYSVGIGQISSEVPQNLSASRPQDRQFILSSKKLLLSDSGFYLCAWNGWGRGNSPLHFGNGTRLTVT.

V is TRBV29-1 and J is TRBJ2-3; D not resolved. The germline V gene has CDR1 SQVTM and CDR2 ANQGSEA. CDR3 length: 14 amino acids. V was clipped by 7 bases and J by 2 bases, with 16 bases between them. The CDR3 nucleotides are TGCAGCGATCCTTCCAAGGAGCCCACAGATACGCAGTATTTT. Protein product: CSDPSKEPTDTQYF.

Points on this clone: The sample carries other DNA sequences with the same CDR3. V gene TRBV12-3 or TRBV12-4 combines with J gene TRBJ1-5, with D unclear. The length of the CDR3 is 13 residues. V was clipped by 5 bases and J by 2 bases, with 7 bases between them. This CDR3 is CASSPSGNQPQHF. For the CDR3, the DNA is TGTGCCAGCAGTCCCAGTGGCAATCAGCCCCAGCATTTT.

The chain carries TRBV18 and TRBJ1-1; tentatively, D is TRBD1 (6 bases). The CDR3 consists of 20 residues. Trimming took 0 bases from V and 2 from J, leaving 25 bases between them. Germline V gene data show CDR1 as KGHSH and CDR2 as LQKENI. CDR3: CASSPPGGAKTPGLNTEAFF. Written as DNA, the CDR3 is TGTGCCAGCTCACCACCTGGGGGGGCTAAGACCCCCGGGCTTAACACTGAAGCTTTCTTT.

The chain is built from TRBV7-8 and TRBJ2-7, with TRBD1 matching 7 bases. J gave up 0 bases and V 5 bases, and 4 bases lay outside the gene matches. The CDR3 contains 14 residues. Germline V gives CDR1 SGHVS, CDR2 FQNEAQ. The CDR3 bases are TGTGCCAGCAGCCCTAGACAGGGCTCCTACGAGCAGTACTTC. It is translated as CASSPRQGSYEQYF. The variable domain in full, completed from reference TRBV7-8 and TRBJ2-7, reads GAGVSQSPRYKVAKRGQDVALRCDPISGHVSLFWYQQALGQGPEFLTYFQNEAQLDKSGLPSDRFFAERPEGSVSTLKIQRTQQEDSAVYLCASSPRQGSYEQYFGPGTRLTVT.